These 27 T cell receptor beta chains came from one sample sequenced in a study of cytomegalovirus exposure and HLA in healthy donors. The PCR employed 60 Vbeta primers together with 13 Jbeta primers. Data came from immunoSEQ multiplex PCR; TCRdb stores just in-frame clones and leaves some out. The sample has about 160,000 clones; about four fifths are singletons. Material: PBMCs. Receptors originate from a man aged 25 to 40 in good health and CMV-seronegative.

The chain is built from TRBV7-3 and TRBJ2-3; no clear D. From germline, CDR1 is SGHTA and CDR2 FQGTGA. The CDR3 loop spans 12 amino acids. V gave up 1 base and J gave up 4 bases, with 3 bases separating them. The CDR3 is CASSLRPDTQYF. The CDR3 bases are TGTGCCAGCAGCTTAAGGCCAGATACGCAGTATTTT.

CDR3 in amino acids: CASTRAGDYEQYF. Written as DNA, the CDR3 is TGTGCCAGCACGAGGGCCGGGGACTACGAGCAGTACTTC. V is TRBV27 and J is TRBJ2-7; D possibly corresponds to TRBD2 (5 bases). CDR3 length: 13 amino acids. CDR1 MNHEY and CDR2 SMNVEV come from the germline V gene (reference sequence). Trimming shortened V by 7 bases and J by 3 bases, and 13 bases separated the two germline ends.

This clone has just a few counts. The chain is built from TRBV5-6 and TRBJ2-3, with D unclear. The CDR3 extends over 12 amino acids. Germline CDR1 and CDR2: SGHDT and YYEEEE. The V gene lost 3 bases and the J gene lost 1 base, with 3 bases spanning the gap. In nucleotides, the CDR3 is TGTGCCAGCAGCTCAGGCACAGATACGCAGTATTTT. Its translation: CASSSGTDTQYF.

This rearrangement joins TRBV28 to TRBJ2-3, with D perhaps TRBD2 (5 bases). V was shortened by 2 bases and J by 10 bases, with 7 bases between the two germline ends. The CDR3 totals 11 residues. Germline V gene data show CDR1 as MDHEN and CDR2 as SYDVKM. This CDR3 is CASSLNGAQYF. CDR3 DNA: TGTGCCAGCAGTTTAAACGGGGCGCAGTATTTT.

This chain uses TRBV5-4 with TRBJ1-1; 9 positions match TRBD1. This CDR3 comprises 16 residues. The ends lost 3 bases at V and 3 bases at J; junction bases unmatched: 9. Germline loops: CDR1 SGHNT, CDR2 YYREEE (reference sequence). The CDR3 here is CASSSGQGIGDTEAFF. The CDR3 DNA reads TGTGCCAGCAGCTCCGGACAGGGGATCGGGGACACTGAAGCTTTCTTT.

The chain is built from TRBV9 and TRBJ1-1; tentative D call: TRBD1 (6 bases). The germline V gene has CDR1 SGDLS and CDR2 YYNGEE. The CDR3 has 17 residues. V lost 0 bases to trimming and J lost 1 base, with 16 bases between them. For the CDR3, the DNA is TGTGCCAGCAGCGTAGAAGGGGGAGGGCTCGGGAACACTGAAGCTTTCTTT. It codes for CASSVEGGGLGNTEAFF.

J is TRBJ2-1 and V is TRBV7-9, with 7 bases lining up with TRBD1. The CDR3 consists of 13 residues. V was clipped by 5 bases and J by 8 bases; unmatched bases: 6. Germline assignment: CDR1 SEHNR and CDR2 FQNEAQ (reference sequence). CDR3: CASSEPTGHEQFF. The CDR3 DNA follows: TGTGCCAGCAGCGAACCGACAGGGCATGAGCAGTTCTTC. The full variable domain, completed using reference TRBV7-9 and TRBJ2-1, is DTGVSQNPRHKITKRGQNVTFRCDPISEHNRLYWYRQTLGQGPEFLTYFQNEAQLEKSRLLSDRFSAERPKGSFSTLEIQRTEQGDSAMYLCASSEPTGHEQFFGPGTRLTVL.

The genes are TRBV5-6 and TRBJ2-5; possible D gene TRBD1, 5 bases. V dropped 4 bases and J dropped 3 bases, with 16 bases sitting between them. The CDR3 is made up of 15 amino acids. Germline V gene data show CDR1 as SGHDT and CDR2 as YYEEEE. CDR3 nucleotides: TGTGCCAGCAGCCCAGGGCGCAGGCAAGAAGAGACCCAGTACTTC. Protein sequence: CASSPGRRQEETQYF.

J is TRBJ2-4 and V is TRBV9; no reliable D call. The V gene's germline CDR1 is SGDLS and CDR2 YYNGEE. The V gene lost 0 bases and the J gene lost 6 bases, with 7 bases spanning the gap. The CDR3 sequence is 13 residues long. The CDR3 region is CASSVDSINIQYF. The CDR3 coding sequence is TGTGCCAGCAGCGTAGATAGCATAAACATTCAGTACTTC.

The chain has TRBV27 and TRBJ1-2, with D unclear. The germline V gene encodes CDR1 MNHEY and CDR2 SMNVEV (reference sequence). The germline V and J ends were trimmed by 1 base and 6 bases, with 12 bases remaining between them. The CDR3 is 14 amino acids. The CDR3 reads CASSLWGGRDGYTF. In DNA, the CDR3 is TGTGCCAGCAGTTTATGGGGAGGGCGGGATGGCTACACCTTC.

The chain employs TRBV29-1 and TRBJ2-3, with 10 bases that match TRBD2. The CDR3 runs 15 residues. J was trimmed by 0 bases and V by 4 bases; bases with no gene match: 4. Germline values: CDR1 SQVTM, CDR2 ANQGSEA. The CDR3 is CSVVPSGGSTDTQYF. The CDR3 bases are TGCAGCGTTGTACCTAGCGGGGGTAGCACAGATACGCAGTATTTT.

V is TRBV11-3 and J is TRBJ2-3, with D possibly TRBD2 on 6 matching bases. Looked up from germline, CDR1 is SGHNT and CDR2 is YENEEA. V shed 3 bases and J shed 5 bases, with 12 bases lying between them. The CDR3 length is 14 residues. The CDR3 region has the DNA TGTGCCAGCAGCTTTTCCTGGGAGGTAGATACGCAGTATTTT. The encoded protein is CASSFSWEVDTQYF.

With regard to this clone: One junction end does not reproduce the germline sequence, and a read error may be involved. The chain joins TRBV4-3 to TRBJ2-1, with D maybe TRBD2 (6 bases). The CDR3 is made up of 12 amino acids. CDR1 LGHNA and CDR2 YSLEER come from the germline V gene. The CDR3 bases are TGCGCCAGCAGCCAAGAGGGGACTGGGCAGCTCTTC. Translation gives CASSQEGTGQLF.

V and J are TRBV29-1 and TRBJ2-3; weak D call: TRBD2 (5 bases). Trimming took off 7 bases at V and 3 bases at J, with 14 bases between the two ends. Per the germline V gene, CDR1 is SQVTM and CDR2 is ANQGSEA. The CDR3 totals 13 residues. In DNA, the CDR3 is TGCAGCGACAAGTACGGGGTAACAGATACGCAGTATTTT. Translating gives CSDKYGVTDTQYF.

This sequence joins TRBV12-5 and TRBJ1-5; tentative D call: TRBD1 (5 bases). Per germline, CDR1 LGHNT and CDR2 FRNRAP. V was pared by 1 base and J by 7 bases, with 11 bases between. The CDR3 totals 14 residues. Here the CDR3 reads CASGLEGQGQPQHF. CDR3 nucleotide sequence: TGTGCTAGTGGTTTGGAGGGCCAGGGACAGCCCCAGCATTTT.

CDR3 sequence: CATSIRGDTEAFF. The CDR3 DNA reads as TGTGCCACTTCGATCCGCGGGGACACTGAAGCTTTCTTT. V and J are TRBV19 and TRBJ1-1; D ambiguous. Trimming removed 10 bases at V and 3 bases at J, with 15 bases between. Germline CDR1 is LNHDA and CDR2 is SQIVND (reference sequence). The CDR3 is 13 residues long.

V is TRBV7-6 and J is TRBJ2-5; 7 positions match TRBD2. Germline loops: CDR1 SGHVS, CDR2 FNYEAQ. CDR3 length: 15 residues. J gave up 2 bases and V 4 bases, and 7 bases lay outside the gene matches. CDR3 sequence: CASSSLLAAQETQYF. DNA of the CDR3: TGTGCCAGCAGCTCCTTGCTAGCGGCTCAAGAGACCCAGTACTTC.

The chain has TRBV7-9 and TRBJ1-5; D not certain. This CDR3 region has 14 residues. V lost 1 base to trimming and J lost 4 bases, with 8 bases between them. Germline-derived CDR1 and CDR2 are SEHNR and FQNEAQ (reference sequence). The CDR3 loop reads CASSLEAGNQPQHF. The CDR3 DNA follows: TGTGCCAGCAGCTTAGAAGCGGGAAATCAGCCCCAGCATTTT.

This clone occurred once. The genes are TRBV30 and TRBJ2-5; D perhaps matches TRBD2 (5 bases). CDR3 length: 15 residues. Trimming left V 3 bases short and J 7 bases short, with 21 bases between. Germline assignment: CDR1 GTSNPN and CDR2 SVGIG (reference sequence). CDR3 nucleotide sequence: TGTGCCTGGAGGACCAACTCGGGTAGCGTCGGGACCCAGTACTTC. Its protein is CAWRTNSGSVGTQYF.

The J gene is TRBJ2-7, the V gene TRBV30; TRBD1 might be the D (5 bases). V dropped 4 bases and J dropped 0 bases, with 10 bases sitting between them. The germline V gene encodes CDR1 GTSNPN and CDR2 SVGIG (reference sequence). The length of the CDR3 is 13 residues. For the CDR3, the DNA is TGTGCCTGGATGACAGACAGCTCCTACGAGCAGTACTTC. It encodes CAWMTDSSYEQYF. The complete variable domain, with remaining parts taken from reference TRBV30 and TRBJ2-7, reads SQTIHQWPATLVQPVGSPLSLECTVEGTSNPNLYWYRQAAGRGLQLLFYSVGIGQISSEVPQNLSASRPQDRQFILSSKKLLLSDSGFYLCAWMTDSSYEQYFGPGTRLTVT.

V is TRBV7-9 and J is TRBJ2-3; D is perhaps TRBD1 (5 bases). The CDR3 has 16 amino acids. V was shortened by 8 bases and J by 2 bases, with 20 bases between the two germline ends. Per the germline V gene, CDR1 is SEHNR and CDR2 is FQNEAQ (reference sequence). The CDR3: CASDMVGRVITDTQYF. CDR3 DNA sequence: TGTGCCAGCGATATGGTTGGCAGGGTCATCACAGATACGCAGTATTTT.

Regarding this clone: At one boundary the junction diverges from the germline segment, which might be a read error. This chain connects TRBV7-9 to TRBJ2-7; TRBD1 aligns across 10 bases. CDR1 and CDR2 from the germline V gene are SEHNR and FQNEAQ (reference sequence). The CDR3 runs 16 residues. The CDR3 region is CSSSTMDRGVLYEQYF. The CDR3 nucleotides are TGTTCCAGCAGTACAATGGACAGGGGGGTACTTTACGAGCAGTACTTC.

The chain is built from TRBV7-2 and TRBJ1-1; D gene uncertain. The CDR3 sequence is 11 residues long. The germline gives CDR1 SGHTA, CDR2 FQGNSA. The V end was cut by 4 bases, the J end by 2 bases, with 2 bases between. In DNA form, the CDR3 reads TGTGCCAGCAGCTCTAACACTGAAGCTTTCTTT. Encoded protein: CASSSNTEAFF.

V usage is TRBV27 and J usage is TRBJ2-7, with D unclear. CDR3 length: 13 amino acids. Germline assignment: CDR1 MNHEY and CDR2 SMNVEV (reference sequence). V lost 3 bases and J lost 0, with 6 bases in between. CDR3 sequence: CASSFSSSYEQYF. CDR3 nucleotide sequence: TGTGCCAGCAGTTTTAGTTCCTCCTACGAGCAGTACTTC.

The chain has TRBV6-5 and TRBJ2-2; the D is unclear. Between the trimmed V and J ends, which lost 10 bases and 7 bases, there was a span of 10 bases. Germline V gives CDR1 MNHEY, CDR2 SVGAGI. The CDR3 totals 11 residues. Here the CDR3 reads CATSTVGELFF. The CDR3 DNA follows: TGTGCCACCTCTACGGTCGGGGAGCTGTTTTTT.

The chain is built from TRBV28 and TRBJ1-1; TRBD1 agrees at 7 bases. V shed 5 bases and J 5 bases; nucleotides not matched to a gene: 14. CDR3 size: 16 residues. Germline V gene lookup returns CDR1 MDHEN and CDR2 SYDVKM. The CDR3 region is CASSRGGKGAGTEAFF. The CDR3 nucleotides are TGTGCCAGCAGTAGAGGGGGAAAGGGGGCAGGTACTGAAGCTTTCTTT. Supplemented by reference TRBV28 and TRBJ1-1, the full variable domain reads DVKVTQSSRYLVKRTGEKVFLECVQDMDHENMFWYRQDPGLGLRLIYFSYDVKMKEKGDIPEGYSVSREKKERFSLILESASTNQTSMYLCASSRGGKGAGTEAFFGQGTRLTVV.

V gene TRBV27 combines with J gene TRBJ1-1; 8 nucleotides match TRBD1. Losses at the gene ends were 6 bases for V and 1 base for J; bases not matched to a gene: 10. CDR1 and CDR2 from the germline V gene are MNHEY and SMNVEV (reference sequence). The CDR3 is 16 amino acids. The CDR3, as DNA: TGTGCCAGCAGAGCCGGGACAGGTCCTTCGAACACTGAAGCTTTCTTT. Amino acid sequence: CASRAGTGPSNTEAFF.